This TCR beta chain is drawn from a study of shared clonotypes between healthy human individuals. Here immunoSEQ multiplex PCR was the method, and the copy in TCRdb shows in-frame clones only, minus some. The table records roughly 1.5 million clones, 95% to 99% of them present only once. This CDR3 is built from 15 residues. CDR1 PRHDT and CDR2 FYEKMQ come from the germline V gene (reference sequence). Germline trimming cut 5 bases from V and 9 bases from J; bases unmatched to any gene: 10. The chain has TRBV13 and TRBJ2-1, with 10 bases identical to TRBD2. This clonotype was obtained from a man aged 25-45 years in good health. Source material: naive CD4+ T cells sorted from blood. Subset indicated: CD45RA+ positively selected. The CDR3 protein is CASSRRAGGPVEQFF. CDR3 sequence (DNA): TGTGCCAGCAGCCGTCGAGCGGGAGGGCCCGTTGAGCAGTTCTTC.